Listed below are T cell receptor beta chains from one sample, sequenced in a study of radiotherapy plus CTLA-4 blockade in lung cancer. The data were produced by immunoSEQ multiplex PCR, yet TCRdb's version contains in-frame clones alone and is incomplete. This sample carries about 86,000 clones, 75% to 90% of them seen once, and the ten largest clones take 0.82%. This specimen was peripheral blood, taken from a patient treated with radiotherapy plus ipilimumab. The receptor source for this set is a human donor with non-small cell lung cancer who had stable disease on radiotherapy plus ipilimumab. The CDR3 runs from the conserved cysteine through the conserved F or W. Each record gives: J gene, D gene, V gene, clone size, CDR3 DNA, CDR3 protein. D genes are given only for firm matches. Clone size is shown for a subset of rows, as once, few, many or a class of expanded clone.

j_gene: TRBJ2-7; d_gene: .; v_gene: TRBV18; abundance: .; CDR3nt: TGTGCCAGCTCACCAGAGCGGGCGGGCTACGAGCAGTACTTC; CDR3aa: CASSPERAGYEQYF
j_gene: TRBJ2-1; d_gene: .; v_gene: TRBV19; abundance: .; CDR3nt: TGTGCCAGTAGTTCCCAAAGGGGGGACCTCTTACGCAATGAGCAGTTCTTC; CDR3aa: CASSSQRGDLLRNEQFF
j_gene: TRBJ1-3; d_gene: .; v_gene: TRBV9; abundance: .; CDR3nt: TGTGCCAGCAGCGTAGCTAGGTCTGGAAACACCATATATTTT; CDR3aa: CASSVARSGNTIYF
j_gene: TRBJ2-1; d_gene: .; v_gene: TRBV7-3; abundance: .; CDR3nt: TGTGCCAGCAGCCGTGGAGTTACCAATGAGCAGTTCTTC; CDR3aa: CASSRGVTNEQFF
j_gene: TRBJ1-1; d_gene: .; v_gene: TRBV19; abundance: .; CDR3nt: TGTGCCAGTAGGCCCAGGAGAACGAACACTGAAGCTTTCTTT; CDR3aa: CASRPRRTNTEAFF
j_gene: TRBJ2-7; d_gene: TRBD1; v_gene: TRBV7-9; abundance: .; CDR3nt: TGTGCCAGCAGCTCCGGGACAGTGTCCTACGAGCAGTACTTC; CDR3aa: CASSSGTVSYEQYF
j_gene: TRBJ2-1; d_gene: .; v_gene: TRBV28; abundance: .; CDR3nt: TGTGCCAGCAGACAAGGGACTCGGCGATGGTTCTTC; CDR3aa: CASRQGTRRWFF
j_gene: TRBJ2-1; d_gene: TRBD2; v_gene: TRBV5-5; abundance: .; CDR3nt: TGTGCCAGCAGCTTGCGACCTACTAGCGGGACCCATGAGCAGTTCTTC; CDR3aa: CASSLRPTSGTHEQFF
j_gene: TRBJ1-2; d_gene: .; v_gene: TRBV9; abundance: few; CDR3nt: TGTGCCAGCAGCCCCGACGGGGTTGGTGGCTACACCTTC; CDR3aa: CASSPDGVGGYTF
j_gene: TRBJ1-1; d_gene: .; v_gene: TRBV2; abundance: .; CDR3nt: TGTGCCAGCAGTGAAGGACTGAACACTGAAGCTTTCTTT; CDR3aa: CASSEGLNTEAFF
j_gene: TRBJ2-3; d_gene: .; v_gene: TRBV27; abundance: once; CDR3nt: TGTGCCAGCAGTTCAGGGCGGACGCAGTATTTT; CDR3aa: CASSSGRTQYF
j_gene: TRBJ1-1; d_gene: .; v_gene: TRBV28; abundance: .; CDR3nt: TGTGCCAGCAGCACCTTCACTGAAGCTTTCTTT; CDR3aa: CASSTFTEAFF
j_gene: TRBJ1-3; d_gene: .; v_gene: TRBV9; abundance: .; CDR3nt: TGTGCCAGCAGCGCAAGGGACTCGAGCTCTGGAAACACCATATATTTT; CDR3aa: CASSARDSSSGNTIYF
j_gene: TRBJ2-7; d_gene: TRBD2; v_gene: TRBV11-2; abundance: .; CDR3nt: TGTGCCAGCAGCCGGACTAGCGGGAGTTCAGGCGAGCAGTACTTC; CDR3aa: CASSRTSGSSGEQYF
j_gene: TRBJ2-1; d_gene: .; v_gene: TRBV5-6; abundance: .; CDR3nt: TGTGCCAGCAGCTTGGGCCTAGTGGGCCCCAATGAGCAGTTCTTC; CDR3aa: CASSLGLVGPNEQFF
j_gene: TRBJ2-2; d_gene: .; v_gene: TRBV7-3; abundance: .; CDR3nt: TGTGCCAGCAGCTTGAGGGGGTACACCGGGGAGCTGTTTTTT; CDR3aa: CASSLRGYTGELFF
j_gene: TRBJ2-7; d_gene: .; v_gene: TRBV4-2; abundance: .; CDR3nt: TGTGCCAGCAGCCAAGAGGGCCACGAGCAGTACTTC; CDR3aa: CASSQEGHEQYF
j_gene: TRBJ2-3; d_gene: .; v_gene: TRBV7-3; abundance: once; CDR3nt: TGTGCCAGCAGCTCCCCCCTGGGTCGGGACGCAGATACGCAGTATTTT; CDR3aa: CASSSPLGRDADTQYF
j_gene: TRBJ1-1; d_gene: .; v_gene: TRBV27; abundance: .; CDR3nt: TGTGCCAGCAGTTACGGGAGCAACACTGAAGCTTTCTTT; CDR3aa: CASSYGSNTEAFF
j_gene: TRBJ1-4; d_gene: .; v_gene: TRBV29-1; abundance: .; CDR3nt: TGCAGCTTCGTGAATAATGAAAAACTGTTTTTT; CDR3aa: CSFVNNEKLFF
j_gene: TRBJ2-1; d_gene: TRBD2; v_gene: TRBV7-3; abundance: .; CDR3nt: TGTGCCAGCAGCCTGAGCGGGGGTAGTGAGCAGTTCTTC; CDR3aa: CASSLSGGSEQFF
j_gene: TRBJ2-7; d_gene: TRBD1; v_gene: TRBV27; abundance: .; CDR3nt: TGTGCCAGCAGTCCGGGACAGGGCCTCTCCTACGAGCAGTACTTC; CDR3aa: CASSPGQGLSYEQYF
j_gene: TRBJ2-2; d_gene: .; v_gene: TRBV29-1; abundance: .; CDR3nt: TGCAGCGTTCTGGGGTGGCAGAACACCGGGGAGCTGTTTTTT; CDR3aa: CSVLGWQNTGELFF
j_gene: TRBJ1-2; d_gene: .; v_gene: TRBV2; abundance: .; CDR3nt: TGTGCCAGCAGTGAAAGGCGGGTGGATGGCTACACCTTC; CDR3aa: CASSERRVDGYTF
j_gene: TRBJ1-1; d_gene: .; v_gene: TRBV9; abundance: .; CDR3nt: TGTGCCAGCAGCGTATCTGGGGTGAGTGGCACTGAAGCTTTCTTT; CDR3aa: CASSVSGVSGTEAFF
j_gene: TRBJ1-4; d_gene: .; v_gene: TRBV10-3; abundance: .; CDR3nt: TGTGCCACCTCGGGGGGCACTAATGAAAAACTGTTTTTT; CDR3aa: CATSGGTNEKLFF
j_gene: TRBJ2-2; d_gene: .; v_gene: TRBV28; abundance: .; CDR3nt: TGTGCCAGCAGTCCTGACGGGGTTCGCACCGGGGAGCTGTTTTTT; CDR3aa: CASSPDGVRTGELFF
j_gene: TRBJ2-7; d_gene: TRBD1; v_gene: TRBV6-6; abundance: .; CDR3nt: TGTGCCAGCAGGAACCCGGGACAGGGTGCCTACGAGCAGTACTTC; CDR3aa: CASRNPGQGAYEQYF
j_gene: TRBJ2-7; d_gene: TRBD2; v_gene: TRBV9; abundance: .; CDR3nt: TGTGCCAGCAGCGTAGAAGCGGGAGATCGGTACGAGCAGTACTTC; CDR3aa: CASSVEAGDRYEQYF
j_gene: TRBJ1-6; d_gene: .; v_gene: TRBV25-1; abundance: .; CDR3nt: TGTGCCAGCAGTGCAGGAAGTAATTCACCCCTCCACTTT; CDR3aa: CASSAGSNSPLHF
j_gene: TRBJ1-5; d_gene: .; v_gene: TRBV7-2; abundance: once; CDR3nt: TGTGCCAGCAGCTTTTCATCAACCAACCAGCCCCAGCATTTT; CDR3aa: CASSFSSTNQPQHF
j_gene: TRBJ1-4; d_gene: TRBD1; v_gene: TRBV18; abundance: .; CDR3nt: TGTGCCAGCTCCGCCGGGCAGGGGGAGGAACTGTTTTTT; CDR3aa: CASSAGQGEELFF
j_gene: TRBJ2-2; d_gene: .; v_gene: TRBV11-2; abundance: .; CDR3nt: TGTGCCAGCAGCTTGGCGGGGCTATCCCGGGAGCTGTTTTTT; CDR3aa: CASSLAGLSRELFF
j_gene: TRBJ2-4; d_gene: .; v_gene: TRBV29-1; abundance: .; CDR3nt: TGCAGCGTTGCTGAGGGGGGAAAGGGAGCCAAAAACATTCAGTACTTC; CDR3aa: CSVAEGGKGAKNIQYF
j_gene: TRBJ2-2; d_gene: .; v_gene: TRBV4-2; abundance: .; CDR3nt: TGTGCCAGCAGCCAAGATTTCGGCGTCACCGGGGAGCTGTTTTTT; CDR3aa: CASSQDFGVTGELFF
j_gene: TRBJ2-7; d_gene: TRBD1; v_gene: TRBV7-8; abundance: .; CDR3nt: TGTGCCAGCAGCTTCGGGACAGGTTCCTACGAGCAGTACTTC; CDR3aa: CASSFGTGSYEQYF
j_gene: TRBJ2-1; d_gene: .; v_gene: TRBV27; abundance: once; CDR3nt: TGTGCCAGCCGGTTCCGCGGGGGCGGGGGCTATAATCACAATGAGCAGTTCTTC; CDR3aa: CASRFRGGGGYNHNEQFF
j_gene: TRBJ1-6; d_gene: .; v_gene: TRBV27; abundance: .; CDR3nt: TGTGCCAGCAGTAACGGACCGAATTCACCCCTCCACTTT; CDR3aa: CASSNGPNSPLHF
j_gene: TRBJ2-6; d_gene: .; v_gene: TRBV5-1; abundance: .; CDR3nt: TGCGCCAGCAGCCCCTTAACCTTGGGGGCCAACGTCCTGACTTTC; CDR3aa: CASSPLTLGANVLTF
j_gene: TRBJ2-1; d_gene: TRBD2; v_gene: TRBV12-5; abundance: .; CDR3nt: TGTGCTAGTGGTTTGGGGGGACTAGCGGGACCTCCATCTGAGCAGTTCTTC; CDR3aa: CASGLGGLAGPPSEQFF
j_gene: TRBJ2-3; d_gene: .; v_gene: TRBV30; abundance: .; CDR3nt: TGTGCCTGGAGACGGGGCCCTATTTCTAGCACAGATACGCAGTATTTT; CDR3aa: CAWRRGPISSTDTQYF
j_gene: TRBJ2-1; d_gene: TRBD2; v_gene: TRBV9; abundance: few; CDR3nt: TGTGCCAGCAGCCCACTAGCGGGGGATTACAATGAGCAGTTCTTC; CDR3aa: CASSPLAGDYNEQFF
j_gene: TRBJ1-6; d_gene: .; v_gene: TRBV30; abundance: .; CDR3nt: TGTGCCTGGAGTGTGGGTCTATCTAATTCACCCCTCCACTTT; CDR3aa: CAWSVGLSNSPLHF
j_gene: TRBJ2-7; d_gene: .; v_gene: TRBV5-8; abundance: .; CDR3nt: TGTGCCAGCAGCATCTACGAGCAGTACTTC; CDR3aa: CASSIYEQYF
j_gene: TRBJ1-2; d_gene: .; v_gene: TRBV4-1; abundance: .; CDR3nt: TGCGCCAGCAGCCAAGGATTAGCTAACTATGGCTACACCTTC; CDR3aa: CASSQGLANYGYTF
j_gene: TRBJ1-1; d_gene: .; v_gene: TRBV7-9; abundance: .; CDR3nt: TGTGCCAGCACCGAGGGGGGGAACACTGAAGCTTTCTTT; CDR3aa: CASTEGGNTEAFF
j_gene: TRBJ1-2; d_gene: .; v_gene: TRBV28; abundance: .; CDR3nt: TGTGCCAGCAGTTTGGCCAGTCTAGCTGACTATGGCTACACCTTC; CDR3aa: CASSLASLADYGYTF
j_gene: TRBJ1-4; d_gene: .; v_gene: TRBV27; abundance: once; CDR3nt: TGTGCCAGCAGTCCGCGAGGGGCGGCAACTAATGAAAAACTGTTTTTT; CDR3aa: CASSPRGAATNEKLFF
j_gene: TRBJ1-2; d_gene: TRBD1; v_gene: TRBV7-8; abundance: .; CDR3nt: TGTGCCAGCAGCCTTGCGAGGACAGGGGGGGGCTACACCTTC; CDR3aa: CASSLARTGGGYTF
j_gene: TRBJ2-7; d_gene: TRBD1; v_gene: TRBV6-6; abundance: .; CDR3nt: TGTGCCAGCAGTTACTCGATGGGGACAGGGGTTAAGGAGCAGTACTTC; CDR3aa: CASSYSMGTGVKEQYF
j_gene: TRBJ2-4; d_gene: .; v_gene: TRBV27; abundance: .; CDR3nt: TGTGCCAGCGGTAGGGGCGTCACCATTCAGTACTTC; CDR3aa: CASGRGVTIQYF
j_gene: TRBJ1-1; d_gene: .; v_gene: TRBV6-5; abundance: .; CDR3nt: TGTGCCAGCACCCAGAGGGACTTAACCACTGAAGCTTTCTTT; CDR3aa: CASTQRDLTTEAFF
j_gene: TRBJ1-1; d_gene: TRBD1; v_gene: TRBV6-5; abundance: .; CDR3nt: TGTGCCAGCAAGGCGGGACAGGGGAACACTGAAGCTTTCTTT; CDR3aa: CASKAGQGNTEAFF
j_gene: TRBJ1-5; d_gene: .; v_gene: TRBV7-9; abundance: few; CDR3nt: TGTGCCAGCAGCCCCGGGACCAAACAGCCCCAGCATTTT; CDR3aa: CASSPGTKQPQHF